This passage covers 28 T cell receptor beta chains from one sample sequenced in a study of regulatory T cells in long-lasting Graves disease. To make TCR beta libraries, researchers used iRepertoire HTBI primers and Arm-PCR of CDR3 regions. TCRdb re-called the multiplex PCR reads through MiXCR, storing one row per CDR3 protein. The sample yields just over 600,000 distinct CDR3 sequences, roughly 16% seen once. Time point of the sample: newly diagnosed GD, antithyroid drugs for less than 3 months. After RNA was extracted from PBMCs, the TCR library was made from it. These data were likewise used in another study, on T cells in Graves' hyperthyroidism and ophthalmopathy.

The material sequenced was peripheral blood mononuclear cells (PBMCs), taken at new diagnosis, from a patient treated with antithyroid drugs. The receptors derive from a woman between 25 and 40 years old with Graves disease.

In its sample, this clonotype was seen many times. The rearrangement uses TRBV7-2 and TRBJ1-2; D not certain. This CDR3 has 15 residues. Germline CDR1 is SGHTA and CDR2 is FQGNSA. V was shortened by 2 bases and J by 5 bases, with 15 bases between the two germline ends. Here the CDR3 reads CASSLTRDVLYGYTF. The CDR3 region has the DNA TGTGCCAGCAGCTTAACAAGAGACGTCCTTTATGGCTACACCTTC.

A few counts support this clonotype. V and J are TRBV19 and TRBJ2-1, with 9 positions matching TRBD2. The CDR3 is made up of 17 amino acids. With 7 bases clipped from V and 4 bases from J, the junction kept 14 bases outside the gene matches. Germline loops: CDR1 LNHDA, CDR2 SQIVND (reference sequence). The CDR3 DNA reads TGTGCCAGTACCGCCCGGCTAGCGGGGTTATTTTACAATGAGCAGTTCTTC. Translation: CASTARLAGLFYNEQFF.

This clonotype showed up many times. V usage is TRBV9 and J usage is TRBJ1-5, with TRBD1 matching over 8 bases. The germline V gene has CDR1 SGDLS and CDR2 YYNGEE. The CDR3 is 14 residues long. The ends lost 3 bases at V and 1 base at J; junction bases unmatched: 0. CDR3 in amino acids: CASSGTGSNQPQHF. CDR3 DNA: TGTGCCAGCAGCGGGACAGGGAGCAATCAGCCCCAGCATTTT. Variable domain in full (rest from reference TRBV9 and TRBJ1-5): DSGVTQTPKHLITATGQRVTLRCSPRSGDLSVYWYQQSLDQGLQFLIQYYNGEERAKGNILERFSAQQFPDLHSELNLSSLELGDSALYFCASSGTGSNQPQHFGDGTRLSIL.

This clonotype was found a few times. This chain links TRBV29-1 with TRBJ1-3; TRBD1 matches 9 bases. Germline V CDR1 and CDR2: SQVTM, ANQGSEA. This CDR3 has 13 residues. The ends lost 7 bases at V and 7 bases at J; junction bases unmatched: 8. The CDR3 DNA reads TGCAGCGCTGGGACAGGGACCGGGAACACCATATATTTT. It yields the protein CSAGTGTGNTIYF.

This clonotype showed up many times. This chain connects TRBV12-3 or TRBV12-4 to TRBJ2-3; 11 bases line up with TRBD2. V was clipped by 6 bases and J by 3 bases; unmatched bases: 8. This CDR3 is 16 amino acids long. CDR3 amino acids: CASSHGGLADTDTQYF. The CDR3 nucleotides read TGTGCCAGCAGCCACGGGGGACTAGCGGATACAGATACGCAGTATTTT.

This clonotype was seen ten or more times. This chain connects TRBV7-9 to TRBJ1-2; possible D gene TRBD1, 6 bases. In germline, CDR1 is SEHNR, CDR2 FQNEAQ (reference sequence). V was clipped by 5 bases and J by 5 bases, with 12 bases between them. The length of the CDR3 is 13 residues. The CDR3 DNA reads as TGTGCCAGCAGCGCCGGACAGCCTTATGGCTACACCTTC. Translating it yields CASSAGQPYGYTF.

The table lists this clonotype with many counts. The chain has TRBV6-1 and TRBJ2-7; TRBD2 matches at 7 bases. This CDR3 comprises 13 residues. The germline gives CDR1 MNHNS, CDR2 SASEGT. With 8 bases clipped from V and 0 bases from J, the junction kept 4 bases outside the gene matches. CDR3 bases: TGTGCCAGCGATCAGCGGGACTCCTACGAGCAGTACTTC. This sequence encodes CASDQRDSYEQYF.

This chain joins TRBV6-5 and TRBJ2-7, with 9 bases that match TRBD1. The CDR3 totals 16 residues. The germline V gene encodes CDR1 MNHEY and CDR2 SVGAGI. The junction had 14 bases not matched to a gene; V was cut back by 4 bases and J by 7 bases. The CDR3 is CASSFPLGTGMSEQYF. In DNA, the CDR3 is TGTGCCAGCAGTTTCCCCTTAGGGACAGGGATGAGTGAGCAGTACTTC.

The chain uses TRBV9 and TRBJ1-4; TRBD1 agrees at 8 bases. CDR1 is SGDLS and CDR2 is YYNGEE in the germline V gene. V dropped 2 bases and J dropped 8; count of bases not matched to a gene: 8. The CDR3 sequence is 15 residues long. CDR3 in amino acids: CASSVFGQGSEKLFF. The CDR3 nucleotides are TGTGCCAGCAGCGTTTTTGGACAGGGAAGCGAAAAACTGTTTTTT.

The V gene is TRBV4-2, the J gene TRBJ1-6; D is possibly TRBD1 (5 bases). Trimming removed 0 bases at V and 8 bases at J, with 14 bases between. Germline assignment: CDR1 LGHNA and CDR2 YNFKEQ. The CDR3 has 16 residues. The CDR3 DNA sequence: TGTGCCAGCAGCCAAGATTTCGGGGCAGCTCATTCACCCCTCCACTTT. Translating gives CASSQDFGAAHSPLHF.

The chain combines TRBV29-1 with TRBJ2-3; D is ambiguous. The CDR3 length is 16 residues. Germline CDR1 is SQVTM and CDR2 is ANQGSEA. Trimming shortened V by 6 bases and J by 2 bases, and 21 bases separated the two germline ends. CDR3 DNA sequence: TGCAGCGTCCAATATATCGTAGACGGAAACACAGATACGCAGTATTTT. Translation gives CSVQYIVDGNTDTQYF.

Many counts were recorded for this clonotype. The chain couples TRBV7-3 to TRBJ2-1; 10 positions agree with TRBD2. V shed 5 bases and J 4 bases; nucleotides not matched to a gene: 2. Looked up from germline, CDR1 is SGHTA and CDR2 is FQGTGA. The CDR3 covers 14 residues. The CDR3 reads CASSPGLAYNEQFF. CDR3 DNA: TGTGCCAGCAGCCCGGGACTAGCGTACAATGAGCAGTTCTTC.

The rearrangement links TRBV27 to TRBJ2-5, with a possible D match to TRBD2 (5 bases). Germline V gene data show CDR1 as MNHEY and CDR2 as SMNVEV (reference sequence). The V end was cut by 5 bases, the J end by 2 bases, with 15 bases between. This CDR3 spans 15 amino acids. CDR3 nucleotide sequence: TGTGCCAGCAGTCCCGGGCGGGCCTGGCAAGAGACCCAGTACTTC. Its protein product is CASSPGRAWQETQYF.

The rearrangement joins TRBV20-1 to TRBJ2-5; TRBD1 matches 12 bases. Unmatched junction bases numbered 6, after V lost 2 bases and J lost 5 bases. Germline CDR1 is DFQATT and CDR2 is SNEGSKA (reference sequence). The CDR3 consists of 15 residues. As DNA, the CDR3 is TGCAGTGCTAGACCCTGGGACAGGGGGCAGGAGACCCAGTACTTC. It specifies CSARPWDRGQETQYF.

The rearrangement links TRBV6-1 to TRBJ2-3; 7 positions agree with TRBD1. The J segment lost 8 bases and the V segment lost 7 bases, leaving 15 bases of the junction unmatched. The CDR3 is 15 amino acids. The germline V gene encodes CDR1 MNHNS and CDR2 SASEGT. The CDR3 protein is CASNSRKGAKGTQYF. The CDR3 DNA reads as TGTGCCAGCAACTCCCGTAAGGGGGCGAAGGGTACGCAGTATTTT.

This clonotype was seen more than once but under ten times. CDR3 sequence: CASSLDGAREQYF. CDR3 in DNA: TGTGCCAGCAGCTTAGACGGGGCTAGGGAGCAGTACTTC. The V and J genes are TRBV7-9 and TRBJ2-7; D might be TRBD1 or TRBD2, each matching 5 bases. The CDR3 covers 13 residues. The V gene's germline CDR1 is SEHNR and CDR2 FQNEAQ (reference sequence). Trimming shortened V by 1 base and J by 7 bases, and 11 bases separated the two germline ends.

This clonotype was seen ten or more times. The V call is TRBV2, the J call TRBJ1-2; D gene uncertain. There are 12 residues in the CDR3. CDR1 and CDR2 (germline): SNHLY, FYNNEI. V lost 6 bases and J 5 bases, leaving 10 bases between the germline ends. The CDR3 nucleotides are TGTGCCAGCAGGGATCCGTCATATGGCTACACCTTC. Its protein is CASRDPSYGYTF.

This clonotype was recorded many times. The genes are TRBV6-2 or TRBV6-3 and TRBJ1-2; no clear D gene. Germline assignment: CDR1 MNHEY and CDR2 SVGEGT. The CDR3 covers 15 residues. Trimming left V 5 bases short and J 6 bases short, with 19 bases between. CDR3 amino acids: CASSLSSTRQDGYTF. CDR3 DNA sequence: TGTGCCAGCAGTCTCTCCTCGACCCGTCAGGATGGCTACACCTTC.

In its sample, this clonotype was seen many times. The chain combines TRBV6-2 or TRBV6-3 with TRBJ1-1; D is unresolved. Germline CDR1 and CDR2: MNHEY and SVGEGT. This CDR3 has 16 residues. The ends were cut back, 5 bases at V and 5 bases at J, with 21 bases in the middle. As DNA, the CDR3 is TGTGCCAGCAGTGAAGCTTGGCGACCTCCCACGACTGAAGCTTTCTTT. Translated, it gives CASSEAWRPPTTEAFF.

The chain couples TRBV5-4 to TRBJ1-6; D gene uncertain. From germline, CDR1 is SGHNT and CDR2 YYREEE (reference sequence). V was trimmed by 4 bases and J by 6 bases, leaving 11 bases between them. The CDR3 is 14 amino acids. The CDR3 DNA follows: TGTGCCAGCAGCCCGGCCCGGGGTAATTCACCCCTCCACTTT. Protein sequence: CASSPARGNSPLHF.

There are many counts of this clonotype. This chain links TRBV12-3 or TRBV12-4 with TRBJ2-1; maybe TRBD1 (6 bases). V lost 8 bases and J 6 bases, leaving 17 bases between the germline ends. The CDR3 totals 14 residues. The CDR3 coding sequence is TGTGCCAGCCGTAACCGGGACAAACCCAATGAGCAGTTCTTC. Translation gives CASRNRDKPNEQFF.

The rearrangement uses TRBV27 and TRBJ2-6, with D possibly matching TRBD1 (6 bases). Germline V gene data show CDR1 as MNHEY and CDR2 as SMNVEV (reference sequence). V was trimmed by 5 bases and J by 2 bases, leaving 13 bases between them. The CDR3 is 16 amino acids. The CDR3 bases are TGTGCCAGCAGTGCGGACAGTATCCCTGGGGCCAACGTCCTGACTTTC. Protein product: CASSADSIPGANVLTF.

At least ten counts were recorded for this clonotype. The chain recombines TRBV10-3 with TRBJ2-5; TRBD1 or TRBD2 may be the D gene (5 bases each). Germline CDR1 is ENHRY and CDR2 is SYGVKD. This CDR3 is built from 13 residues. Trimming stripped 4 bases from V and 7 bases from J, with 13 bases between. The CDR3: CAISGQGDRTQYF. The CDR3 bases are TGTGCCATCAGTGGGCAGGGAGACAGGACCCAGTACTTC.

V gene TRBV5-1 combines with J gene TRBJ2-1, with TRBD1 identical over 7 bases. The germline V gene encodes CDR1 SGHRS and CDR2 YFSETQ. The CDR3 covers 15 residues. J was trimmed by 2 bases and V by 0 bases; bases with no gene match: 2. The CDR3 region has the DNA TGCGCCAGCAGCTTGGATCAGGGGGCCTACAATGAGCAGTTCTTC. Residues: CASSLDQGAYNEQFF. The whole variable domain, remainder taken from reference TRBV5-1 and TRBJ2-1, is KAGVTQTPRYLIKTRGQQVTLSCSPISGHRSVSWYQQTPGQGLQFLFEYFSETQRNKGNFPGRFSGRQFSNSRSEMNVSTLELGDSALYLCASSLDQGAYNEQFFGPGTRLTVL.

This clonotype was observed at least ten times. J is TRBJ1-5 and V is TRBV19; tentatively, D is TRBD1 (5 bases). Trimming took 5 bases from V and 0 from J, leaving 20 bases between them. The germline V gene has CDR1 LNHDA and CDR2 SQIVND (reference sequence). CDR3 length equals 18 residues. CDR3 sequence: CASSPLRGRAYSNQPQHF. The DNA for the CDR3 is TGTGCCAGTAGTCCACTGCGAGGCAGGGCGTATAGCAATCAGCCCCAGCATTTT.

This clonotype has a count of ten or more. The rearrangement uses TRBV6-2 or TRBV6-3 and TRBJ2-3; 9 bases are shared with TRBD1. V lost 0 bases, J lost 6 bases, and 4 bases stayed unmatched. The CDR3 is made up of 15 amino acids. Germline loops: CDR1 MNHEY, CDR2 SVGEGT. CDR3 DNA: TGTGCCAGCAGTTACTCGGGGACAGGGACCGATACGCAGTATTTT. Its translation: CASSYSGTGTDTQYF.

A few counts support this clonotype. The chain employs TRBV7-9 and TRBJ1-1, with D tentatively TRBD1 (5 bases). Germline V gene data show CDR1 as SEHNR and CDR2 as FQNEAQ (reference sequence). CDR3 size: 14 residues. V lost 6 bases and J 3 bases, leaving 14 bases between the germline ends. The CDR3 DNA is TGTGCCAGCAGATCTATCCCGGGGCACACTGAAGCTTTCTTT. Translating gives CASRSIPGHTEAFF.

This clonotype was seen only a few times. The genes are TRBV11-1 and TRBJ2-2; 7 bases line up with TRBD1. This CDR3 region has 16 residues. Germline V CDR1 and CDR2: SGHAT, FQDESV (reference sequence). V was pared by 2 bases and J by 4 bases, with 7 bases of the junction left unmatched. The CDR3 bases are TGTGCCAGCAGCTTACGGGACAGTGTACTCACCGGGGAGCTGTTTTTT. Residues: CASSLRDSVLTGELFF.